This paragraph reports one TCR beta chain. Germline CDR1 and CDR2: SGHTA and FQGNSA. The ends lost 5 bases at V and 3 bases at J; junction bases unmatched: 8. This CDR3 has 15 amino acids. This sample is part of a study of blood T cell repertoires in COVID-19. Generated by immunoSEQ multiplex PCR, the TCRdb table keeps only in-frame clones and is missing some. The table records 60,000 to 70,000 clones, 85% of them present only once. The chain employs TRBV7-2 and TRBJ2-7; TRBD1 matches 9 bases. The TCR comes from a man older than 75 with acute or convalescent COVID-19. The material sequenced was peripheral blood. The CDR3 protein is CASSTGQGPVYEQYF. CDR3 sequence (DNA): TGTGCCAGCAGCACGGGACAGGGACCCGTCTACGAGCAGTACTTC.